The rows below give T cell receptor beta chains drawn from one sample of a study of blood T cell repertoires in COVID-19. Sequencing was performed with immunoSEQ multiplex PCR; in TCRdb, only in-frame clones are kept and a portion is missing. This table has about 400,000 clones, roughly 86% appearing once. Sample: PBMCs or T cells enriched from blood (not recorded which). These receptors were collected from a woman in her 40s with acute COVID-19. The CDR3 runs from the conserved cysteine through the conserved F or W. A D gene is named only where the DNA matches it firmly. Some rows mark clone size as missing; the rest say once, few, many or name a class of expanded clone.

>TRBV12-3/TRBV12-4|NA|NA|TRBJ1-5
TGTGCCAGCAGTCCCCGCAGGGTCCAGCCCCAGCATTTT
CASSPRRVQPQHF
>TRBV5-1|few|NA|TRBJ1-4
TGCGCCAGCAGCCAACAGGCGGCTAATGAAAAACTGTTTTTT
CASSQQAANEKLFF
>TRBV5-1|NA|TRBD2|TRBJ2-3
TGCGCCAGCAGCATGGAACTAGCGGCGACAGATACGCAGTATTTT
CASSMELAATDTQYF
>TRBV2|NA|NA|TRBJ1-2
TGTGCCAGCACCGAGGCGGCCGATGGCTACACCTTC
CASTEAADGYTF
>TRBV5-4|NA|TRBD1|TRBJ2-2
TGTGCCAGCAGGCCCCAGGGGGCGGGGGAGCTGTTTTTT
CASRPQGAGELFF
>TRBV27|NA|NA|TRBJ1-1
TGTGCCAGCAGTTTGGGGGGGGCTGAAGCTTTCTTT
CASSLGGAEAFF
>TRBV2|NA|NA|TRBJ1-4
TGTGTCAGCAGGGAGCAGGGACTTTGGTACGAAAAACTGTTTTTT
CVSREQGLWYEKLFF
>TRBV19|NA|NA|TRBJ1-4
TGTGCCAGTAGTATGGCCAGGGCGGTTGAACTGTTTTTT
CASSMARAVELFF
>TRBV7-8|NA|TRBD2|TRBJ2-7
TGTGCCAGCAGCTTCGCCGGGACTAGCTCCTACGAGCAGTACTTC
CASSFAGTSSYEQYF
>TRBV7-9|NA|NA|TRBJ2-3
TGTGCCAGCAGCTTAGTAGCGCGCACAGATACGCAGTATTTT
CASSLVARTDTQYF
>TRBV19|few|NA|TRBJ1-4
TGTGCCAGTACCCGGCAGGGGTTCGAAAAACTGTTTTTT
CASTRQGFEKLFF
>TRBV5-1|NA|NA|TRBJ1-2
TGCGCCAGCAGCTCCAATCCGGACAGTTCCTATGGCTACACCTTC
CASSSNPDSSYGYTF
>TRBV7-9|NA|TRBD2|TRBJ2-1
TGTGCCAGCAGCTCCAAAGCGGCTAGCGGGTACAATGAGCAGTTCTTC
CASSSKAASGYNEQFF
>TRBV5-1|NA|NA|TRBJ1-2
TGCGCCAGCAGGGAACAGTCCTATGGCTACACCTTC
CASREQSYGYTF
>TRBV20-1|NA|NA|TRBJ2-1
TGCAGTGCTAGTGAAGTTGCGGATGAGCAGTTCTTC
CSASEVADEQFF
>TRBV29-1|NA|TRBD1|TRBJ1-2
TGCAGCGTTGGGAAGGGGGCGGACTATGGCTACACCTTC
CSVGKGADYGYTF
>TRBV18|NA|NA|TRBJ2-1
TGTGCCAGCTCACCAACCCAGGATAATCTCTACAATGAGCAGTTCTTC
CASSPTQDNLYNEQFF
>TRBV25-1|few|NA|TRBJ1-3
TGTGCCAGCAGTGGCCTAGACAGGATTTGGGGAAACACCATATATTTT
CASSGLDRIWGNTIYF
>TRBV6-5|NA|NA|TRBJ1-5
TGTGCCACCGGCAGGGTCGGTAATCAGCCCCAGCATTTT
CATGRVGNQPQHF
>TRBV5-5|NA|NA|TRBJ1-5
TGTGCCAGCAGTTTGGGCGGGAGGGCAAGCAATCAGCCCCAGCATTTT
CASSLGGRASNQPQHF
>TRBV30|NA|NA|TRBJ2-4
TGTGCCTGGAGTGTAGGTTTAAAGGGCAGGGCGGCCAAAAACATTCAGTACTTC
CAWSVGLKGRAAKNIQYF
>TRBV11-2|few|TRBD2|TRBJ2-3
TGTGCCAGCAGCCCCAGACTAGCGGCCCCAACGCAGTATTTT
CASSPRLAAPTQYF
>TRBV6-1|NA|NA|TRBJ2-2
TGTGCCAGCAGTGAAGGGACAATCGGCGGGGAGCTGTTTTTT
CASSEGTIGGELFF
>TRBV7-2|NA|TRBD1|TRBJ1-1
TGTGCCAGCAGCAAACAGGGGGCGCAACCCACTGAAGCTTTCTTT
CASSKQGAQPTEAFF
>TRBV18|NA|NA|TRBJ2-2
TGTGCCAGCTCACCACGGTCCGGGAACACCGGGGAGCTGTTTTTT
CASSPRSGNTGELFF
>TRBV7-9|NA|TRBD1|TRBJ2-3
TGTGCCAGCAGCGTTCCGGGACAGGGCGCTGATACGCAGTATTTT
CASSVPGQGADTQYF
>TRBV18|NA|TRBD1|TRBJ1-4
TGTGCCAGCTCACCGAGGGGACAGCCTAATGAAAAACTGTTTTTT
CASSPRGQPNEKLFF
>TRBV11-3|NA|NA|TRBJ2-5
TGTGCCAGCAGCTTGGGGCGGGGCCAAGAGACCCAGTACTTC
CASSLGRGQETQYF
>TRBV12-3/TRBV12-4|NA|NA|TRBJ1-1
TGTGCCAGCAGTTTCTCGGTGAACACTGAAGCTTTCTTT
CASSFSVNTEAFF
>TRBV5-1|NA|NA|TRBJ1-2
TGCGCCAGCAGCTCGTCAGGCGCTCCTAACTATGGCTACACCTTC
CASSSSGAPNYGYTF
>TRBV20-1|NA|TRBD1|TRBJ1-2
TGCAGTGCGAGTGACAGGGGAGAAGGCTATGGCTACACCTTC
CSASDRGEGYGYTF
>TRBV29-1|NA|NA|TRBJ2-1
TGCAGCGTTGAAGTCAAGGGGGACAATGAGCAGTTCTTC
CSVEVKGDNEQFF
>TRBV30|NA|TRBD2|TRBJ2-5
TGTGCCTGGAGTACTAGCGGGGCCGAGACCCAGTACTTC
CAWSTSGAETQYF
>TRBV5-4|NA|TRBD2|TRBJ2-5
TGTGCCAGCAGCTACTGGACTAGCGCGGAAGAGACCCAGTACTTC
CASSYWTSAEETQYF
>TRBV30|NA|NA|TRBJ1-3
TGTGCCTGGAGTCCCACAGGGCAGGGGACCATATATTTT
CAWSPTGQGTIYF
>TRBV19|NA|NA|TRBJ2-7
TGTGCCAGCACTCAACCGGGGGAGTCCGGGTTCTACGAGCAGTACTTC
CASTQPGESGFYEQYF
>TRBV7-9|NA|NA|TRBJ1-1
TGTGCCAGCAGCTTACTGACTGAAGCTTTCTTT
CASSLLTEAFF
>TRBV19|once|TRBD1|TRBJ2-5
TGTGCCAGTAGTAAACTACCGGGACAGGCTAAAGAGACCCAGTACTTC
CASSKLPGQAKETQYF
>TRBV18|NA|NA|TRBJ1-3
TGTGCCAGCTCACCCAGCGGTGGATCTGGAAACACCATATATTTT
CASSPSGGSGNTIYF
>TRBV15|NA|NA|TRBJ1-1
TGTGCCACCAGCAGAGCCAGGGCTGAAGCTTTCTTT
CATSRARAEAFF
>TRBV4-1|NA|NA|TRBJ1-2
TGCGCCAGCAGCCAAGTCGGGACATCGTATGGCTACACCTTC
CASSQVGTSYGYTF
>TRBV2|NA|NA|TRBJ2-4
TGTGCCAGCGAAACCTACGGGGACATTCAGTACTTC
CASETYGDIQYF